The 14 T cell receptor beta chains reported below all come from one sample, sequenced in a study of control samples from healthy donors and cancer patients. Sequencing used immunoSEQ multiplex PCR; TCRdb keeps in-frame clones, though not all of them. The sample lists roughly 70,000 clones, approximately 94% seen once, with under 3.5% in the top ten. Source material: blood. All receptors come from a woman aged 30 to 39 in good health.

The chain joins TRBV10-1 to TRBJ1-1; D gene ambiguous. This CDR3 comprises 18 residues. CDR1 WNHNN and CDR2 SYGVQD come from the germline V gene (reference sequence). The V end lost 0 bases, the J end lost 1 base, and 18 bases lay between the germline ends. DNA of the CDR3: TGCGCCAGCAGTGAGTCGAGGGCTCAGCCCAAGGGGAACACTGAAGCTTTCTTT. Translation gives CASSESRAQPKGNTEAFF.

To note about this clone: The germline gene is not matched at one end of the junction; a read error may be the cause. The gene calls are TRBV12-5 and TRBJ2-5, with 8 bases matching TRBD1. Germline V CDR1 and CDR2: LGHNT, FRNRAP. This CDR3 has 15 residues. CDR3 nucleotide sequence: TGTGCTTGTGGTTTGAGCAGGGGGCACGGGGAGACCCAGTACTTC. Translated: CACGLSRGHGETQYF.

The chain links TRBV5-1 to TRBJ2-2; no clear D gene. V was cut by 2 bases and J by 2 bases, with 10 bases left in between. CDR3 size: 15 residues. Germline V CDR1 and CDR2: SGHRS, YFSETQ. DNA for the CDR3: TGCGCCAGCAGCTTAACAGTTACCAACACCGGGGAGCTGTTTTTT. This codes for CASSLTVTNTGELFF.

The chain is built from TRBV6-1 and TRBJ1-5, with TRBD1 as a possible D gene (6 bases). Germline lookup yields CDR1 MNHNS and CDR2 SASEGT. Deletions cut 3 bases from V and 6 bases from J, with 9 bases between. CDR3 length: 13 amino acids. The CDR3 reads CASSEGHIQPQHF. CDR3 sequence (DNA): TGTGCCAGCAGTGAGGGACACATTCAGCCCCAGCATTTT.

J is TRBJ1-5 and V is TRBV24-1; TRBD1 aligns across 7 bases. The CDR3 covers 15 residues. Germline CDR1 is KGHDR and CDR2 is SFDVKD. V shed 10 bases and J 2 bases; nucleotides not matched to a gene: 10. For the CDR3, the DNA is TGTGCCACGGGACAGACGGGCGAGGGCAATCAGCCCCAGCATTTT. Its translation: CATGQTGEGNQPQHF.

CDR3 nucleotide sequence: TGTGCTAGTGGACCCTCCTTCGAGGGGAATGAAAAACTGTTTTTT. This translates into CASGPSFEGNEKLFF. V usage is TRBV12-5 and J usage is TRBJ1-4; D may be TRBD1 (5 bases). Trimming removed 6 bases at V and 5 bases at J, with 16 bases between. The V gene's germline CDR1 is LGHNT and CDR2 FRNRAP. The CDR3 totals 15 residues.

V gene TRBV10-2 combines with J gene TRBJ1-5; D perhaps matches TRBD1 (5 bases). Trimming pared 6 bases from V and 5 bases from J, leaving 8 bases between. The length of the CDR3 is 12 residues. Germline CDR1 WSHSY, CDR2 SAAADI. The DNA for the CDR3 is TGCGCCAGCAGGGGGGGGGATCAGCCCCAGCATTTT. Protein sequence: CASRGGDQPQHF.

V and J are TRBV5-1 and TRBJ2-1; D uncertain. Germline CDR1 and CDR2: SGHRS and YFSETQ. Trimming removed 0 bases from V and 8 bases from J, with 3 bases in between. The CDR3 spans 11 residues. Here the CDR3 reads CASSLEYEQFF. The CDR3 nucleotides read TGCGCCAGCAGCTTGGAATATGAGCAGTTCTTC.

The V gene is TRBV25-1, the J gene TRBJ2-1; perhaps TRBD1 as D (6 bases). The CDR3 contains 16 residues. Germline CDR1 and CDR2: MGHDK and SYGVNS. V gave up 0 bases and J gave up 3 bases, with 12 bases separating them. The CDR3 DNA sequence: TGTGCCAGCAGTGAATACCCTGGGACACTCTACAATGAGCAGTTCTTC. Its translation: CASSEYPGTLYNEQFF. The whole variable domain, remainder taken from reference TRBV25-1 and TRBJ2-1, is EADIYQTPRYLVIGTGKKITLECSQTMGHDKMYWYQQDPGMELHLIHYSYGVNSTEKGDLSSESTVSRIRTEHFPLTLESARPSHTSQYLCASSEYPGTLYNEQFFGPGTRLTVL.

The CDR3 DNA reads as TGTGCCAGCAGCTTGGTAGCTGTGGAAAAACTGTTTTTT. Amino acids: CASSLVAVEKLFF. V and J are TRBV5-6 and TRBJ1-4; no clear D. Trimming stripped 0 bases from V and 8 bases from J, with 8 bases between. Looked up from germline, CDR1 is SGHDT and CDR2 is YYEEEE. This CDR3 region has 13 residues.

The rearrangement uses TRBV13 and TRBJ2-2; 8 positions match TRBD2. CDR3 length: 17 residues. V shed 1 base, J shed 3 bases, and the junction held 7 bases outside the gene matches. Germline CDR1 reads PRHDT; CDR2 reads FYEKMQ (reference sequence). CDR3 sequence: CASSLASWRGDTGELFF. The CDR3 DNA is TGTGCCAGCAGCTTAGCCTCATGGCGGGGGGACACCGGGGAGCTGTTTTTT.

The chain recombines TRBV11-3 with TRBJ2-3, with 8 positions matching TRBD1. Looked up from germline, CDR1 is SGHNT and CDR2 is YENEEA. The CDR3 is made up of 14 amino acids. V trimming: 1 base; J trimming: 7 bases; junction bases outside the gene matches: 4. CDR3 sequence reads: CASSLGGQAHTQYF. The CDR3 DNA sequence: TGTGCCAGCAGCTTAGGGGGACAGGCCCATACGCAGTATTTT.

This clone was seen only a few times. Here the CDR3 DNA reads TGTGCCAGCAGCCAAGAATCCGGGCCGCGTAATGAAAAACTGTTTTTT. Encoded protein: CASSQESGPRNEKLFF. The chain joins TRBV3-1 (or the pseudogene TRBV3-2) to TRBJ1-4; D is ambiguous. The CDR3 runs 16 residues. CDR1 is LGHDT, CDR2 YNNKEL, per germline (reference sequence). V gave up 0 bases and J gave up 4 bases, with 12 bases separating them.

V is TRBV3-1 (or the pseudogene TRBV3-2) and J is TRBJ2-3, with 9 nucleotides matching TRBD2. This CDR3 has 17 residues. Germline values: CDR1 LGHDT, CDR2 YNNKEL (reference sequence). V trimming: 0 bases; J trimming: 1 base; junction bases outside the gene matches: 5. CDR3 sequence (DNA): TGTGCCAGCAGCCAAGATCCTAGCGGGGAAGGCACAGATACGCAGTATTTT. It specifies CASSQDPSGEGTDTQYF.